This paragraph reports one TCR beta chain. The antigen is unknown. This record belongs to a study of cytomegalovirus exposure and HLA in healthy donors. Study results and limitations: Based on reports, TCR beta sequences accurately predicted HLA-A and HLA-B alleles for most subjects. A later analysis appeared to link common viral pathogens to several of the most significant clusters. HLA alleles showed associations with approximately 15,000 TCR beta sequences in a later analysis, at a 0.05 false discovery rate. Productive rates of about 87% or about 30% were seen for most TCR beta V segments in an earlier analysis.

Researchers ran the PCR with 60 Vbeta and 13 Jbeta primers. Libraries were prepared by immunoSEQ multiplex PCR; TCRdb keeps only in-frame clonotypes and omits some of them. Of 100,000 to 150,000 clones listed, approximately 81% are singletons. The origin of this receptor is a male donor in good health and CMV-seronegative. The sample was PBMCs.

The CDR3 is CASGTGQHEQFF. DNA of the CDR3: TGCGCCAGCGGGACAGGTCAACATGAGCAGTTCTTC. The chain has TRBV5-1 and TRBJ2-1, with 8 bases lining up with TRBD1. The CDR3 consists of 12 residues. V dropped 7 bases and J dropped 8; count of bases not matched to a gene: 5. CDR1 and CDR2 (germline): SGHRS, YFSETQ. Full variable domain (remainder filled in from reference TRBV5-1 and TRBJ2-1): KAGVTQTPRYLIKTRGQQVTLSCSPISGHRSVSWYQQTPGQGLQFLFEYFSETQRNKGNFPGRFSGRQFSNSRSEMNVSTLELGDSALYLCASGTGQHEQFFGPGTRLTVL.